The 12 T cell receptor beta chains reported below all come from one sample, sequenced in a study of blood T cell repertoires in COVID-19. Data came from immunoSEQ multiplex PCR; TCRdb stores just in-frame clones and leaves some out. The data hold some 69,000 clones, with roughly four fifths observed a single time. Sequencing was done on a sample of peripheral blood. Receptors were obtained from a woman in her seventies with acute or convalescent COVID-19.

The chain joins TRBV4-1 to TRBJ1-5, with D unclear. V gave up 0 bases and J gave up 0 bases, with 9 bases separating them. This CDR3 spans 16 amino acids. Germline-derived CDR1 and CDR2 are MGHRA and YSYEKL. CDR3 coding DNA: TGCGCCAGCAGCCAAGAGACATCCTATAGCAATCAGCCCCAGCATTTT. Encoded protein: CASSQETSYSNQPQHF.

The genes are TRBV30 and TRBJ1-1, with D perhaps matching TRBD1 (5 bases). Germline V gene sequence: CDR1 GTSNPN, CDR2 SVGIG (reference sequence). CDR3 length: 14 amino acids. The V and J ends lost 4 bases and 0 bases respectively, with 12 bases between them. This CDR3 is CAWNIDRVNTEAFF. The CDR3 bases are TGTGCCTGGAATATAGACAGAGTGAACACTGAAGCTTTCTTT.

This clone was counted between two and nine times. V is TRBV18 and J is TRBJ2-1; D unclear. The V end lost 2 bases, the J end lost 10 bases, and 9 bases lay between the germline ends. CDR1 is KGHSH and CDR2 is LQKENI in the germline V gene. This CDR3 spans 12 amino acids. CDR3 residues: CASSPGLQEQFF. In nucleotides, the CDR3 is TGTGCCAGCTCACCAGGCTTACAAGAGCAGTTCTTC.

This clone appeared a few times. The chain combines TRBV7-9 with TRBJ2-7; unclear D gene. In germline, CDR1 is SEHNR, CDR2 FQNEAQ (reference sequence). Trimming pared 2 bases from V and 6 bases from J, leaving 11 bases between. This CDR3 spans 13 amino acids. CDR3 protein: CASSLRRLGEQYF. The CDR3 nucleotides read TGTGCCAGCAGCTTAAGAAGGCTAGGCGAGCAGTACTTC.

The rearrangement joins TRBV5-1 to TRBJ1-2; D unresolved. The CDR3 is 12 residues long. The germline V gene encodes CDR1 SGHRS and CDR2 YFSETQ. Trimming removed 4 bases at V and 7 bases at J, with 11 bases between. CDR3 in amino acids: CASSRELVGYTF. CDR3 coding DNA: TGCGCCAGCAGCCGCGAGCTGGTTGGCTACACCTTC.

The chain is built from TRBV11-2 and TRBJ2-7, with TRBD2 matching 8 bases. There are 14 residues in the CDR3. Germline CDR1 reads SGHAT; CDR2 reads FQNNGV. V lost 1 base and J lost 2; bases outside the gene matches: 1. The CDR3 region has the DNA TGTGCCAGCAGCTTAGCGGGAGGGCCCTACGAGCAGTACTTC. Protein sequence: CASSLAGGPYEQYF.

The chain employs TRBV7-2 and TRBJ2-7; 9 bases map to TRBD1. This CDR3 spans 15 amino acids. The germline V gene encodes CDR1 SGHTA and CDR2 FQGNSA. V shed 2 bases and J 3 bases; nucleotides not matched to a gene: 5. The CDR3 nucleotides are TGTGCCAGCAGCTTAACCGGGACAGGGCTCTACGAGCAGTACTTC. It specifies CASSLTGTGLYEQYF.

The table lists this clone with a few counts. The chain carries TRBV11-2 and TRBJ1-1, with 10 bases matching TRBD1. With 5 bases clipped from V and 0 bases from J, the junction kept 6 bases outside the gene matches. This CDR3 has 16 residues. The germline gives CDR1 SGHAT, CDR2 FQNNGV. The CDR3 is CASSRGTGVVNTEAFF. DNA of the CDR3: TGTGCCAGCAGCCGAGGGACAGGGGTTGTGAACACTGAAGCTTTCTTT. The full variable domain, completed using reference TRBV11-2 and TRBJ1-1, is EAGVAQSPRYKIIEKRQSVAFWCNPISGHATLYWYQQILGQGPKLLIQFQNNGVVDDSQLPKDRFSAERLKGVDSTLKIQPAKLEDSAVYLCASSRGTGVVNTEAFFGQGTRLTVV.

The chain employs TRBV13 and TRBJ2-2, with TRBD1 as a possible D gene (6 bases). This CDR3 has 16 amino acids. Germline values: CDR1 PRHDT, CDR2 FYEKMQ (reference sequence). With 6 bases removed from V and 3 bases from J, the gap between germline ends came to 17 bases. CDR3 in DNA: TGTGCCAGCAGACAAGAGAAGGACAGAGACACCGGGGAGCTGTTTTTT. It specifies CASRQEKDRDTGELFF. Combining the CDR3 with reference TRBV13 and TRBJ2-2 gives the whole variable domain AAGVIQSPRHLIKEKRETATLKCYPIPRHDTVYWYQQGPGQDPQFLISFYEKMQSDKGSIPDRFSAQQFSDYHSELNMSSLELGDSALYFCASRQEKDRDTGELFFGEGSRLTVL.

V gene TRBV5-3 combines with J gene TRBJ2-1; tentatively, D is TRBD2 (6 bases). TRBV5-3 is recorded as an ORF, its role being uncertain. CDR3 length: 14 residues. Trimming took off 0 bases at V and 8 bases at J, with 12 bases between the two ends. The CDR3 loop is CARSLGLESHEQFF. The CDR3 DNA reads TGTGCCAGAAGCTTGGGACTAGAATCCCATGAGCAGTTCTTC.

The chain is built from TRBV5-4 and TRBJ1-1; 12 positions match TRBD1. CDR3 length equals 16 residues. CDR1 is SGHNT, CDR2 YYREEE, per germline (reference sequence). Losses at the gene ends were 9 bases for V and 0 bases for J; bases not matched to a gene: 9. The CDR3 region has the DNA TGTGCCACCAAAGGGGACAGGGGGCCAGTGAACACTGAAGCTTTCTTT. This encodes CATKGDRGPVNTEAFF.

The chain joins TRBV7-8 to TRBJ2-3; TRBD2 aligns across 13 bases. The CDR3 covers 18 residues. The J segment lost 0 bases and the V segment lost 4 bases, leaving 7 bases of the junction unmatched. Germline CDR1 SGHVS, CDR2 FQNEAQ. CDR3 amino acids: CASSWGGLAGTSTDTQYF. In DNA form, the CDR3 reads TGTGCCAGCAGCTGGGGGGGACTAGCGGGAACCAGCACAGATACGCAGTATTTT.